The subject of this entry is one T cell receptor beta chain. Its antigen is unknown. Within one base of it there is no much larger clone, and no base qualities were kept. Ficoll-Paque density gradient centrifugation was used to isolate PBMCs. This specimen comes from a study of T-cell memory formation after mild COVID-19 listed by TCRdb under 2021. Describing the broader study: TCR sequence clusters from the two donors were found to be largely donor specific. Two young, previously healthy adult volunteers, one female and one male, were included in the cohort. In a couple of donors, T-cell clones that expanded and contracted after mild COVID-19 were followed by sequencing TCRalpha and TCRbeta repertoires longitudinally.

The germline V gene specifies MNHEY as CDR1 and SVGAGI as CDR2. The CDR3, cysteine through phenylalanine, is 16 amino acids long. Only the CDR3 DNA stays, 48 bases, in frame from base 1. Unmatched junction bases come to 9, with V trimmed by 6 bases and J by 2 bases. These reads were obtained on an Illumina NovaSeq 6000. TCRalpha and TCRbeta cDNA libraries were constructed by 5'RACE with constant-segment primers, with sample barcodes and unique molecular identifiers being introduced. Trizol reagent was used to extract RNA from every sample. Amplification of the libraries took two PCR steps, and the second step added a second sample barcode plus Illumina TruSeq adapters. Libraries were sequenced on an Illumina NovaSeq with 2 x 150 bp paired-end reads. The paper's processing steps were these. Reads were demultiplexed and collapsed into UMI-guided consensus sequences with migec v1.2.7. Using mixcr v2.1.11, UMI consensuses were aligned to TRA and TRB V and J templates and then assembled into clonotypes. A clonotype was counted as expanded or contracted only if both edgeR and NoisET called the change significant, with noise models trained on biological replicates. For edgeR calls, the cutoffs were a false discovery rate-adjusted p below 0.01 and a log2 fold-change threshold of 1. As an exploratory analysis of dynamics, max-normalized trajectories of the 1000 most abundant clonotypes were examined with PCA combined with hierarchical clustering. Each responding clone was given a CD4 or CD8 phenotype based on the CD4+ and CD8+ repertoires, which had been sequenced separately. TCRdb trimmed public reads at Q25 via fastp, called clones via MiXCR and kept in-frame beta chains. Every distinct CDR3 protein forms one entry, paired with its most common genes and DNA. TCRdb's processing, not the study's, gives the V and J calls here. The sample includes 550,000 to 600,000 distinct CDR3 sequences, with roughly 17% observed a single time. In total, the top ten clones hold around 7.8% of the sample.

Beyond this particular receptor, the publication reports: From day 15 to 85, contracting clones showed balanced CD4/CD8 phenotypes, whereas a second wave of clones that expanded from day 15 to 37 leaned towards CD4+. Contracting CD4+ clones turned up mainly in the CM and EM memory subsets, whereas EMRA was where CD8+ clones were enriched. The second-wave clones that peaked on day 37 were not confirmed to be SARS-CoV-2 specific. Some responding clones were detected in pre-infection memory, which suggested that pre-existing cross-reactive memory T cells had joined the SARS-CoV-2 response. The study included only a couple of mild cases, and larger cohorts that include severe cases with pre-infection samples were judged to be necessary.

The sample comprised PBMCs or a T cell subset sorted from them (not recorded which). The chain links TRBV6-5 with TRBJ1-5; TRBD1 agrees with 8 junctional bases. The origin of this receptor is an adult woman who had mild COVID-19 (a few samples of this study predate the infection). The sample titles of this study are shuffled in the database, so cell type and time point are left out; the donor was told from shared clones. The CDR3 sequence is CASSPSGGPGNQPQHF. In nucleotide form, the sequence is TGTGCCAGCAGCCCCTCAGGGGGCCCGGGCAATCAGCCCCAGCATTTT.